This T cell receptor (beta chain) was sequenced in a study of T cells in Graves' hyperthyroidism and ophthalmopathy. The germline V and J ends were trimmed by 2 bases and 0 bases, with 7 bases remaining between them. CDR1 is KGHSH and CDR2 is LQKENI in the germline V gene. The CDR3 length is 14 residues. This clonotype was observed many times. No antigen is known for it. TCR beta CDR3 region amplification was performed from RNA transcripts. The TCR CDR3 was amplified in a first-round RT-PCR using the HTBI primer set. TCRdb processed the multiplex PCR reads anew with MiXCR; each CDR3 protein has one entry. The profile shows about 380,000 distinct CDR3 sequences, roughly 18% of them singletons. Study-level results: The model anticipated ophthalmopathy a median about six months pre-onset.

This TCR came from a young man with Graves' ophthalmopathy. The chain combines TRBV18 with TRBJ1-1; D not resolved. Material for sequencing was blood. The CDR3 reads CASSPSTMNTEAFF. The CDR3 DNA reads TGTGCCAGCTCACCATCTACAATGAACACTGAAGCTTTCTTT.